A single TCR beta chain is shown here with its context. The CDR3 extends over 15 amino acids. The V end lost 1 base, the J end lost 3 bases, and 11 bases lay between the germline ends. Germline V gene data show CDR1 as MNHEY and CDR2 as SVGAGI. The data were obtained in a study of shared clonotypes between healthy human individuals. Study summary: Ranging from 18 to 49 in age, donors were two women and three men. There were three CD4 naive, three CD4 memory, two CD8 naive and one CD8 memory plates per donor.

Produced via immunoSEQ multiplex PCR; TCRdb's table is partial and in-frame only. The sample yields about 2.3 million clones, 80% to 95% seen once. Input material: naive CD4+ T cells from PBMCs. The sample's subset: CD45RA+ positively selected. J is TRBJ2-3 and V is TRBV6-5; D ambiguous. The origin of this receptor is a man aged 18-30 years in good health. Some clones in this sample may be carry-over from other donors' samples. The CDR3 DNA sequence: TGTGCCAGCAGTTACTTCGACCTAAGGACAGATACGCAGTATTTT. Its translation: CASSYFDLRTDTQYF.